This entry lists 27 T cell receptor beta chains sequenced from one sample in a study of T cell repertoires in cytomegalovirus infection. In TCRdb, the reads were re-called with MiXCR into one record per CDR3 protein. This table has about 530,000 distinct CDR3 sequences, about a quarter appearing once. Sequenced sample: PBMCs. Every receptor here comes from a human donor in good health (CMV status not recorded). Some clones in this sample may be carry-over from other donors' samples.

V is TRBV20-1 and J is TRBJ2-5; D not resolved. V was cut by 1 base and J by 2 bases, with 5 bases left in between. The CDR3 contains 12 residues. The germline V gene encodes CDR1 DFQATT and CDR2 SNEGSKA (reference sequence). CDR3 protein: CSARVAQETQYF. DNA of the CDR3: TGCAGTGCTAGAGTAGCACAAGAGACCCAGTACTTC.

V and J are TRBV5-4 and TRBJ1-1; 8 nucleotides line up with TRBD1. This CDR3 comprises 13 residues. From germline, CDR1 is SGHNT and CDR2 YYREEE (reference sequence). V lost 0 bases and J lost 7; bases outside the gene matches: 2. In nucleotides, the CDR3 is TGTGCCAGCAGCTTGGGTGGGACAGGTGAAGCTTTCTTT. It specifies CASSLGGTGEAFF.

The gene calls are TRBV6-5 and TRBJ2-7; 9 bases fit TRBD2. Germline-derived CDR1 and CDR2 are MNHEY and SVGAGI. With 0 bases clipped from V and 5 bases from J, the junction kept 11 bases outside the gene matches. There are 17 residues in the CDR3. CDR3 nucleotide sequence: TGTGCCAGCAGTTACTCGAAAGCCAGCGGGAGGAATCACGAGCAGTACTTC. Translated, it gives CASSYSKASGRNHEQYF.

The chain links TRBV9 to TRBJ2-7, with D possibly being TRBD2 (5 bases). V lost 0 bases and J 4 bases, leaving 14 bases between the germline ends. CDR3 size: 15 residues. Germline lookup yields CDR1 SGDLS and CDR2 YYNGEE. CDR3 in DNA: TGTGCCAGCAGCGTAGCGTGGGGAGATCGATACGAGCAGTACTTC. Translated, it gives CASSVAWGDRYEQYF.

The gene calls are TRBV12-3 or TRBV12-4 and TRBJ1-1; no definite D call. V lost 2 bases to trimming and J lost 10 bases, with 11 bases between them. The CDR3 length is 12 residues. The DNA of the CDR3 is TGTGCCAGCAGTTTAAACACCCAATCAGCTTTCTTT. Translating gives CASSLNTQSAFF.

V gene TRBV10-3 combines with J gene TRBJ1-1, with D maybe TRBD1 (6 bases). Per the germline V gene, CDR1 is ENHRY and CDR2 is SYGVKD. With 9 bases removed from V and 1 base from J, the gap between germline ends came to 15 bases. CDR3 size: 14 residues. The CDR3 sequence: CAISRTETNTEAFF. The CDR3 DNA is TGTGCCATAAGTCGGACAGAAACGAACACTGAAGCTTTCTTT.

This clonotype was seen only a few times. The CDR3 DNA reads TGCAGTGCTAGAGATCCAAGGATAGGGGGCACCGGGGAGCTGTTTTTT. Its protein product is CSARDPRIGGTGELFF. The V call is TRBV20-1, the J call TRBJ2-2, with D perhaps TRBD1 (6 bases). V lost 0 bases and J 4 bases, leaving 15 bases between the germline ends. CDR1 DFQATT and CDR2 SNEGSKA come from the germline V gene (reference sequence). The CDR3 contains 16 residues.

V and J are TRBV20-1 and TRBJ1-1, with unresolved D. CDR3 length equals 13 residues. CDR1 is DFQATT, CDR2 SNEGSKA, per germline (reference sequence). V lost 3 bases and J 3 bases, leaving 11 bases between the germline ends. CDR3 DNA: TGCAGTGCTAGGCCGCAGCTCGACACTGAAGCTTTCTTT. This gives the protein CSARPQLDTEAFF.

CDR3 DNA: TGCAGTGCTATGGACGGAGCTAACTATGGCTACACCTTC. It yields the protein CSAMDGANYGYTF. This chain uses TRBV20-1 with TRBJ1-2, with D uncertain. Looked up from germline, CDR1 is DFQATT and CDR2 is SNEGSKA (reference sequence). V dropped 4 bases and J dropped 0 bases, with 9 bases sitting between them. The CDR3 length is 13 residues.

Worth noting for this clonotype: One junction end does not reproduce the germline sequence, and a read error may be involved. The chain employs TRBV19 and TRBJ1-1; 10 nucleotides line up with TRBD1. This CDR3 has 11 residues. The V gene's germline CDR1 is LNHDA and CDR2 SQIVND (reference sequence). CDR3 coding DNA: TGTGCCAGTAGTCTGGGACAGGGGCCACATTTC. Protein: CASSLGQGPHF. The whole variable domain, remainder taken from reference TRBV19 and TRBJ1-1, is DGGITQSPKYLFRKEGQNVTLSCEQNLNHDAMYWYRQDPGQGLRLIYYSQIVNDFQKGDIAEGYSVSREKKESFPLTVTSAQKNPTAFYLCASSLGQGPHFGQGTRLTVV.

In its sample, this clonotype was seen many times. This rearrangement joins TRBV7-2 to TRBJ1-5; tentative D call: TRBD1 (5 bases). V lost 4 bases and J 2 bases, leaving 12 bases between the germline ends. Germline V gene lookup returns CDR1 SGHTA and CDR2 FQGNSA. The CDR3 runs 15 residues. CDR3 in DNA: TGTGCCAGCAGCTCCTGGGGAGGGGGCAATCAGCCCCAGCATTTT. Translating gives CASSSWGGGNQPQHF.

The V gene is TRBV5-4, the J gene TRBJ2-1; 8 bases map to TRBD2. The CDR3 runs to 14 residues. J lost 6 bases, V lost 6 bases, and 8 bases had no gene match. Looked up from germline, CDR1 is SGHNT and CDR2 is YYREEE (reference sequence). This CDR3 reads CASKDSGSINEQFF. The CDR3, as DNA: TGTGCCAGCAAAGACAGCGGGAGTATCAATGAGCAGTTCTTC. The full variable domain, in which reference TRBV5-4 and TRBJ2-1 provide the parts outside the CDR3, is ETGVTQSPTHLIKTRGQQVTLRCSSQSGHNTVSWYQQALGQGPQFIFQYYREEENGRGNFPPRFSGLQFPNYSSELNVNALELDDSALYLCASKDSGSINEQFFGPGTRLTVL.

The V and J genes are TRBV11-2 and TRBJ2-3, with D uncertain. The CDR3 spans 13 residues. Germline CDR1 reads SGHAT; CDR2 reads FQNNGV. Deletions cut 0 bases from V and 4 bases from J, with 5 bases between. DNA of the CDR3: TGTGCCAGCAGCTTAGAAGGGCCAGATACGCAGTATTTT. Protein: CASSLEGPDTQYF.

This clonotype was observed at least ten times. V usage is TRBV7-2 and J usage is TRBJ1-5; no clear D. The CDR3 totals 15 residues. V shed 1 base and J shed 4 bases, with 11 bases lying between them. In germline, CDR1 is SGHTA, CDR2 FQGNSA. DNA of the CDR3: TGTGCCAGCAGCTTAGAGTCCACCGGGAATCAGCCCCAGCATTTT. The encoded protein is CASSLESTGNQPQHF.

This clonotype has a handful of counts. This chain joins TRBV7-6 and TRBJ1-3, with no clear D. The CDR3 is 15 residues long. Trimming took 2 bases from V and 0 from J, leaving 8 bases between them. Germline values: CDR1 SGHVS, CDR2 FNYEAQ. CDR3 region: CASSLQDPSGNTIYF. CDR3 nucleotides: TGTGCCAGCAGCTTACAGGACCCCTCTGGAAACACCATATATTTT.

This clonotype came up a few times. The rearrangement uses TRBV28 and TRBJ2-5; 9 positions match TRBD2. Germline V CDR1 and CDR2: MDHEN, SYDVKM. With 3 bases clipped from V and 13 bases from J, the junction kept 9 bases outside the gene matches. The CDR3 runs 13 residues. In nucleotides, the CDR3 is TGTGCCAGCAGTTTTCTTCCTAGCGGGGCGCCGTACTTC. Translating it yields CASSFLPSGAPYF.

Comment on this clonotype: A much larger clonotype is one base distant, so this may be a read error. The rearrangement uses TRBV19 and TRBJ2-6; D unclear. CDR1 and CDR2 (germline): LNHDA, SQIVND (reference sequence). This CDR3 comprises 14 residues. The CDR3 sequence: CASRPNSGVNVLTF. DNA for the CDR3: TGTGCCAGTAGACCCAACTCTGGGGTCAACGTCCTGACTTTC.

V and J are TRBV11-1 and TRBJ2-1; D remains unclear. The CDR3 length is 16 residues. Trimming took 2 bases from V and 7 from J, leaving 18 bases between them. Germline CDR1 is SGHAT and CDR2 is FQDESV (reference sequence). This chain's CDR3 is CASSLRSVAVPNEQFF. CDR3 coding DNA: TGTGCCAGCAGCTTAAGGTCCGTGGCAGTACCTAATGAGCAGTTCTTC.

Turning to this clonotype: This may arise from a read error, as a much more abundant clone is one base away. The chain recombines TRBV7-6 with TRBJ2-3; TRBD2 is a possible D gene (6 bases). The germline CDR1 and CDR2 sequences are SGHVS and FNYEAQ. The CDR3 length is 17 residues. V was cut by 1 base and J by 1 base, with 15 bases left in between. The CDR3 spells CASSLVPSVSGTDTQYF. In DNA, the CDR3 is TGTGCCAGCAGCTTAGTCCCTAGCGTGAGTGGCACAGATACGCAGTATTTT.

This clonotype was observed many times. The chain uses TRBV7-8 and TRBJ1-5, with 7 bases that match TRBD1. CDR1 and CDR2 from the germline V gene are SGHVS and FQNEAQ. CDR3 length: 18 amino acids. Losses at the gene ends were 5 bases for V and 0 bases for J; bases not matched to a gene: 13. The CDR3 sequence: CASSPRDSTIPSNQPQHF. The CDR3 region has the DNA TGTGCCAGCAGCCCCAGGGACAGCACAATCCCTAGCAATCAGCCCCAGCATTTT.

The rearrangement joins TRBV2 to TRBJ2-1; a possible D gene is TRBD1 (6 bases). Germline V gene lookup returns CDR1 SNHLY and CDR2 FYNNEI. The CDR3 extends over 14 amino acids. V dropped 10 bases and J dropped 8 bases, with 21 bases sitting between them. CDR3 sequence: CATQSQGMVYEQFF. As DNA, the CDR3 is TGTGCCACCCAGAGCCAGGGGATGGTCTATGAGCAGTTCTTC.

V gene TRBV11-2 combines with J gene TRBJ1-2; the match to TRBD1 covers 10 bases. V shed 1 base, J shed 5 bases, and the junction held 7 bases outside the gene matches. This CDR3 is 16 amino acids long. The germline CDR1 and CDR2 sequences are SGHAT and FQNNGV. CDR3 bases: TGTGCCAGCAGCTTAGTCCTGGACAGGGGGATGTATGGCTACACCTTC. It is translated as CASSLVLDRGMYGYTF.

This clonotype appeared a few times. The chain carries TRBV12-3 or TRBV12-4 and TRBJ2-7; maybe TRBD2 (6 bases). With 5 bases removed from V and 3 bases from J, the gap between germline ends came to 26 bases. This CDR3 is 18 amino acids long. The CDR3: CASSPNPGSGTVGYEQYF. For the CDR3, the DNA is TGTGCCAGCAGTCCCAACCCCGGTAGCGGTACCGTGGGCTACGAGCAGTACTTC.

The chain joins TRBV19 to TRBJ2-5; 9 nucleotides align to TRBD2. V trimming: 7 bases; J trimming: 5 bases; junction bases outside the gene matches: 11. Germline CDR1 reads LNHDA; CDR2 reads SQIVND (reference sequence). The CDR3 contains 15 residues. CDR3 DNA sequence: TGTGCCAGTACTGTGGCGGGAGGGCCGGGGGAGACCCAGTACTTC. It translates to CASTVAGGPGETQYF. Complete variable domain (other parts from reference TRBV19 and TRBJ2-5): DGGITQSPKYLFRKEGQNVTLSCEQNLNHDAMYWYRQDPGQGLRLIYYSQIVNDFQKGDIAEGYSVSREKKESFPLTVTSAQKNPTAFYLCASTVAGGPGETQYFGPGTRLLVL.

A word on this clonotype: This CDR3 fails to terminate in the conserved phenylalanine or tryptophan, so it likely reflects a read error. V usage is TRBV7-6 and J usage is TRBJ2-5; 10 bases map to TRBD2. V lost 5 bases to trimming and J lost 4 bases; unmatched junction nucleotides: 13. Germline CDR1 SGHVS, CDR2 FNYEAQ. The CDR3 consists of 17 residues. For the CDR3, the DNA is TGTGCCAGCAGCGATCAACCGGGACTAGCGACGCGAGAGACCCAGTACGTC. It codes for CASSDQPGLATRETQYV.

This chain uses TRBV12-3 or TRBV12-4 with TRBJ1-6; D remains unclear. The CDR3 covers 14 residues. Trimming pared 3 bases from V and 7 bases from J, leaving 10 bases between. CDR3 DNA sequence: TGTGCCAGCAGTTTTTCTGGGAAGAATTCACCCCTCCACTTT. Translated: CASSFSGKNSPLHF.

The chain uses TRBV20-1 and TRBJ2-1, with 11 nucleotides matching TRBD2. This CDR3 is built from 12 residues. Germline-derived CDR1 and CDR2 are DFQATT and SNEGSKA (reference sequence). V dropped 6 bases and J dropped 6; count of bases not matched to a gene: 1. The CDR3 loop is CSATSGSNEQFF. The CDR3 DNA is TGCAGTGCCACTAGCGGGAGCAATGAGCAGTTCTTC.